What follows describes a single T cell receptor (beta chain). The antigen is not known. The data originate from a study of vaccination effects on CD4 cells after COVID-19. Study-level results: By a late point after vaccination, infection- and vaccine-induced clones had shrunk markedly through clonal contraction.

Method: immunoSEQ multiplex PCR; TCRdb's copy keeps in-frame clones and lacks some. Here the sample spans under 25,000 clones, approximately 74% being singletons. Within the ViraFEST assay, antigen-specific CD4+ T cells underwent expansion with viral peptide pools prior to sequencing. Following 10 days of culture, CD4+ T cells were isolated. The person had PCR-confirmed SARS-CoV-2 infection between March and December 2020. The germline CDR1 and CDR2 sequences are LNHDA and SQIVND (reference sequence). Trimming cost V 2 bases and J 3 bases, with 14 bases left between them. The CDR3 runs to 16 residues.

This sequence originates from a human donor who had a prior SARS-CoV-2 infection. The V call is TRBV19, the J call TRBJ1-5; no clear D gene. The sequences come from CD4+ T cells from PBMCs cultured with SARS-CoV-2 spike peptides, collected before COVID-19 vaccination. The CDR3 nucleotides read TGTGCCAGTAGTATAATAGGGCTGAAGCCCAATCAGCCCCAGCATTTT. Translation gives CASSIIGLKPNQPQHF.